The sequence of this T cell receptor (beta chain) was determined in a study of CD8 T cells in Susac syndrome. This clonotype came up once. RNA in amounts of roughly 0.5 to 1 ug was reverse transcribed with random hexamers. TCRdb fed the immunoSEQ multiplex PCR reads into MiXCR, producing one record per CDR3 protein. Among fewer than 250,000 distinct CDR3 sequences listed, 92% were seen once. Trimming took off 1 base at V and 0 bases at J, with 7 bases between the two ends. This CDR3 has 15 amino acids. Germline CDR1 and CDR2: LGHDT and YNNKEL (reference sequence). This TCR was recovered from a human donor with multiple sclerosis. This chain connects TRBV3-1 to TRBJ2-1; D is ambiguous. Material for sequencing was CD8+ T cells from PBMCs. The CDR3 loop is CASSQGSLSYNEQFF. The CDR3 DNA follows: TGTGCCAGCAGCCAAGGGAGCCTCTCCTACAATGAGCAGTTCTTC.